This T cell receptor (beta chain) was recorded in a study of cytomegalovirus exposure and HLA in healthy donors. Vbeta (60) and Jbeta (13) primers were used in the PCR. Profiled with immunoSEQ multiplex PCR; TCRdb holds only in-frame clones, not every one. The sample yields around 150,000 clones, about 75% seen once. The study, taken as a whole, reports: Usually a TCR sequence was rare, but some public TCRs were found in many donors.

On this clone itself: Its antigen is unknown.

This receptor was taken from a man between 18 and 29 years old in good health and CMV-seronegative. The sample consisted of PBMCs.

CDR3 DNA: TGTGCCACCAGCCCTCGGGGTACCAACTATGGCTACACCTTC. Encoded protein: CATSPRGTNYGYTF. The J gene is TRBJ1-2, the V gene TRBV15; D ambiguous. V was pared by 5 bases and J by 2 bases, with 12 bases between. Germline V gene lookup returns CDR1 LNHNV and CDR2 YYDKDF (reference sequence). This CDR3 spans 14 amino acids.